This T cell receptor (beta chain) was identified in a study of T cells in localized non-small cell lung cancer. TCRdb keeps only in-frame clones here, not all; method: immunoSEQ multiplex PCR. The sample has around 91,000 clones; about nine tenths are singletons. Germline loops: CDR1 MGHRA, CDR2 YSYEKL. This CDR3 is built from 16 residues. V was pared by 0 bases and J by 2 bases, with 13 bases between. On this clone itself: Its antigen remains unknown.

General study findings and limits: Tumor samples were not multi-region, leaving intratumor heterogeneity unexcluded. Clonality peaked in uninvolved adjacent lung rather than tumor. Elevated circulating T cell density in blood was associated with longer overall survival. Out of the top 100 tumor clones, a median roughly 52 were seen in adjacent lung.

The TCR was taken from a man aged 40 to 69 with stage I squamous cell lung carcinoma. The chain links TRBV4-1 to TRBJ1-2; D unresolved. The starting material was peripheral blood, obtained before any cancer treatment. DNA of the CDR3: TGCGCCAGCAGCCAAGATGGTCAGAGGGCCAACTATGGCTACACCTTC. It is translated as CASSQDGQRANYGYTF.